This T cell receptor (beta chain) was captured by sequencing in a study of blood T cells in healthy people across ages. The CDR3 extends over 15 amino acids. Germline lookup yields CDR1 DFQATT and CDR2 SNEGSKA (reference sequence). Combining a sample-barcoded 5' primer with a J-beta primer mix, a second PCR ran for roughly 7 to 11 cycles. TCRdb analysed the 5' RACE reads with MiXCR anew, one entry per CDR3 protein. The sample lists roughly 800,000 distinct CDR3 sequences, roughly 50% occurring once. The chain has TRBV20-1 and TRBJ2-5; 8 nucleotides align to TRBD1. The J call is uncertain, as TRBJ2-7 better fits the DNA end. The TCR comes from a man aged 30 to 45 in good health. Input material: blood. CDR3 region: CSARANPGQAYEQYF. In DNA, the CDR3 is TGCAGTGCTAGAGCTAATCCGGGACAGGCGTACGAGCAGTACTTC.